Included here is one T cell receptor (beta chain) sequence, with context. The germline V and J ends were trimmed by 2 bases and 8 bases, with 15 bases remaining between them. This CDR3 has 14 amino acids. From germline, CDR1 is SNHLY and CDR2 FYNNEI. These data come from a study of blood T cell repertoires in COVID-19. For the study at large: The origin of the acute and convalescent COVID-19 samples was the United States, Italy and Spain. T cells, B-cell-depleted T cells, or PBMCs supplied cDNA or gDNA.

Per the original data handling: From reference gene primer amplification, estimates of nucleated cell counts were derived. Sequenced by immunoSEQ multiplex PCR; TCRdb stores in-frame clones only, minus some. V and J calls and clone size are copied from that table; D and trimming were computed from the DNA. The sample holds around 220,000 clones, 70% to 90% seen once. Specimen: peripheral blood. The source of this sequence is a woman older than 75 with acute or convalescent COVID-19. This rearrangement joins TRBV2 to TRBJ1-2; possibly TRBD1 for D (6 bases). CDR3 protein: CASSELGGDYGYTF. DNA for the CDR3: TGTGCCAGCAGTGAATTAGGGGGGGATTACGGCTACACCTTC.